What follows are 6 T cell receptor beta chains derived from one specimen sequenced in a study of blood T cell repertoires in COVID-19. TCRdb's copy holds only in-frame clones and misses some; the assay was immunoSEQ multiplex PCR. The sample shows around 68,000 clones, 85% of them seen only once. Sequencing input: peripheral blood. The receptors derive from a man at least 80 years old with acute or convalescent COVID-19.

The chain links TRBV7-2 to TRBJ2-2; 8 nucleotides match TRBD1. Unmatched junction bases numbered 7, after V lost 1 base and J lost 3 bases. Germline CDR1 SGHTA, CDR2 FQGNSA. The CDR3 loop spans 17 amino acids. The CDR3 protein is CASSLVSGRGHTGELFF. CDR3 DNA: TGTGCCAGCAGCTTAGTTTCTGGCAGGGGGCACACCGGGGAGCTGTTTTTT.

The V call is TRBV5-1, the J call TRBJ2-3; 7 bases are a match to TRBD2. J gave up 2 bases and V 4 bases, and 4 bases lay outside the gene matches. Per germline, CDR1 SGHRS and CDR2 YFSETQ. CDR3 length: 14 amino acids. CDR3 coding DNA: TGCGCCAGCAGCGGGAGGGGTTCCACAGATACGCAGTATTTT. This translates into CASSGRGSTDTQYF.

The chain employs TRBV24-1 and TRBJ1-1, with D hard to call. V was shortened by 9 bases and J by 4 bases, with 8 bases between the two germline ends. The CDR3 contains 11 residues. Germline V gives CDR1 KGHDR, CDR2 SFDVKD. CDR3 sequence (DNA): TGTGCCACCCAACGGGGCACTGAAGCTTTCTTT. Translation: CATQRGTEAFF.

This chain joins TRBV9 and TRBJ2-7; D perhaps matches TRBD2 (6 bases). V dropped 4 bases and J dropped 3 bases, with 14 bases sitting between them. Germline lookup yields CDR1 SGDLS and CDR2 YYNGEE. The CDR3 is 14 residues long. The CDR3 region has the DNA TGTGCCAGCAGCCCGCGTCAGGGAGGCTACGAGCAGTACTTC. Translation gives CASSPRQGGYEQYF.

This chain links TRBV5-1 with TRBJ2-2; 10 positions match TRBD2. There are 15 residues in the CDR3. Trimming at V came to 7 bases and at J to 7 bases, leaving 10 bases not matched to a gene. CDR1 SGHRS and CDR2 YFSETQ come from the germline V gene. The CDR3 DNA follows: TGCGCCAGCTCTCTAGCGGGAGAAAAGAACGGGGAGCTGTTTTTT. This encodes CASSLAGEKNGELFF.

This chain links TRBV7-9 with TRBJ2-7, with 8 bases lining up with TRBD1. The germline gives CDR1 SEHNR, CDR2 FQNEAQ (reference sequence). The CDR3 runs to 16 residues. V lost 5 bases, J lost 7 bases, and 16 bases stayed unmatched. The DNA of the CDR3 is TGTGCCAGCAGCGCAGACGGGACAGGACCCGACGGGGAGCAGTACTTC. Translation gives CASSADGTGPDGEQYF.